The clone carrying this T cell receptor (beta chain) was detected only a few times. The antigen is not known. The CDR3 contains 12 residues. Trimming shortened V by 6 bases and J by 5 bases, and 7 bases separated the two germline ends. The data are from a study of T-cell memory formation after mild COVID-19. General study results and limits: Most CD4+ clones that shrank were in CM and EM, while CD8+ ones turned up in EMRA. Clones contracting across day 15 to 85 had a balanced CD4/CD8 profile; later expanding clones leaned CD4+.

cDNA libraries for TCR alpha and TCR beta, carrying sample barcodes and UMIs, came from 5'RACE with constant-segment primers. A single record per CDR3 protein comes from TCRdb applying MiXCR to the 5' RACE reads. Of approximately 250,000 distinct CDR3 sequences listed, roughly 15% were seen once; the top ten hold about 2%. The chain links TRBV12-3 or TRBV12-4 to TRBJ2-2; D remains unclear. Sequenced input: PBMCs or a T cell subset sorted from them (not recorded which). This receptor was taken from an adult woman who had mild COVID-19 (a few samples of this study predate the infection). Cell type and time point are not known. The CDR3 region has the DNA TGTGCCAGCAGCCACTCTACCGGGGAGCTGTTTTTT. It encodes CASSHSTGELFF.